These 16 T cell receptor beta chains originate from one sample sequenced in a study of neurological immune-mediated disorders. TCRdb re-derived calls from the 5' RACE reads in MiXCR, one entry per CDR3 protein. The table has nearly 45,000 distinct CDR3 sequences, roughly 13% seen once. Sequenced sample: PBMCs. Every receptor here comes from a female donor in good health.

This clonotype was seen ten or more times. V usage is TRBV7-8 and J usage is TRBJ1-4; D possibly corresponds to TRBD1 (5 bases). CDR1 is SGHVS and CDR2 is FQNEAQ in the germline V gene. The CDR3 covers 19 residues. V was shortened by 3 bases and J by 0 bases, with 20 bases between the two germline ends. The CDR3 DNA reads TGTGCCAGCAGCTTCTTACCCTCAGGGCCGGCTGCAACTAATGAAAAACTGTTTTTT. Its translation is CASSFLPSGPAATNEKLFF.

This clonotype was recorded at least ten times. The J gene is TRBJ1-5, the V gene TRBV6-1; D ambiguous. V was shortened by 6 bases and J by 7 bases, with 16 bases between the two germline ends. The CDR3 is made up of 14 amino acids. The germline gives CDR1 MNHNS, CDR2 SASEGT. CDR3 bases: TGTGCCAGCAGGGGATTGACGGAATCACAGCCCCAGCATTTT. Translating gives CASRGLTESQPQHF.

This clonotype appeared many times. The chain is built from TRBV12-3 or TRBV12-4 and TRBJ1-5; 7 positions agree with TRBD1. After removal of 6 bases from V and 4 bases from J, the junction contained 6 bases not matched to a gene. The CDR3 length is 14 residues. CDR3 protein: CASSGDRANQPQHF. The CDR3 DNA follows: TGTGCCAGCAGCGGGGACAGAGCGAATCAGCCCCAGCATTTT.

There are many counts of this clonotype. A junction boundary mismatches the germline segment, possibly from a read error. The genes are TRBV7-7 and TRBJ2-1; 7 bases agree with TRBD2. CDR1 and CDR2 (germline): SSHAT, FNYEAQ (reference sequence). The CDR3 extends over 15 amino acids. The CDR3 loop reads CASSREAGFGNEQFF. CDR3 DNA: TGTGCTAGCAGCCGGGAGGCCGGTTTCGGCAATGAGCAGTTCTTC.

In this sample, this clonotype is medium-sized. The chain joins TRBV20-1 to TRBJ1-6, with a possible D match to TRBD1 (5 bases). With 5 bases removed from V and 8 bases from J, the gap between germline ends came to 16 bases. CDR3 length: 14 residues. Germline values: CDR1 DFQATT, CDR2 SNEGSKA (reference sequence). The CDR3 reads CSAGVREGDSPLHF. The DNA of the CDR3 is TGCAGTGCTGGCGTCAGGGAAGGGGATTCACCCCTCCACTTT.

This clonotype was counted many times. Here the CDR3 reads CASSSLGTSTGELFF. CDR3 in DNA: TGTGCCAGCAGCTCCCTGGGGACTAGCACCGGGGAGCTGTTTTTT. The chain employs TRBV5-6 and TRBJ2-2; TRBD2 aligns across 8 bases. Per germline, CDR1 SGHDT and CDR2 YYEEEE. The V gene end was trimmed by 3 bases and the J gene end by 4 bases; junction bases not matched to a gene: 5. CDR3 length equals 15 residues.

This clonotype was observed at least ten times. The rearrangement joins TRBV7-8 to TRBJ2-7; 9 positions agree with TRBD1. CDR3 size: 13 residues. Looked up from germline, CDR1 is SGHVS and CDR2 is FQNEAQ. The ends lost 5 bases at V and 6 bases at J; junction bases unmatched: 5. The CDR3 loop is CASSPTGGGEQYF. For the CDR3, the DNA is TGTGCCAGCAGCCCGACAGGGGGAGGCGAGCAGTACTTC. Drawing the rest from reference TRBV7-8 and TRBJ2-7, the complete variable domain is GAGVSQSPRYKVAKRGQDVALRCDPISGHVSLFWYQQALGQGPEFLTYFQNEAQLDKSGLPSDRFFAERPEGSVSTLKIQRTQQEDSAVYLCASSPTGGGEQYFGPGTRLTVT.

This clonotype came up many times. The chain combines TRBV29-1 with TRBJ2-7; 9 positions match TRBD1. Trimming cost V 4 bases and J 3 bases; bases outside gene matches: 7. The V gene's germline CDR1 is SQVTM and CDR2 ANQGSEA. The length of the CDR3 is 14 residues. The CDR3 coding sequence is TGCAGCGTTGTCCCGGGACAGGGCGACTACGAGCAGTACTTC. Protein product: CSVVPGQGDYEQYF.

V and J are TRBV6-2 or TRBV6-3 and TRBJ2-5; 11 nucleotides match TRBD2. The germline gives CDR1 MNHEY, CDR2 SVGEGT. CDR3 length: 13 residues. Losses at the gene ends were 11 bases for V and 3 bases for J; bases not matched to a gene: 5. The CDR3 sequence is CAGKTSGEETQYF. The CDR3 region has the DNA TGTGCCGGCAAGACTAGCGGGGAAGAGACCCAGTACTTC.

This clonotype was seen repeatedly, ten times or more. The chain couples TRBV7-2 to TRBJ2-5; weak D call: TRBD2 (5 bases). The germline V gene encodes CDR1 SGHTA and CDR2 FQGNSA. The CDR3 contains 14 residues. The germline V and J ends were trimmed by 3 bases and 2 bases, with 10 bases remaining between them. DNA for the CDR3: TGTGCCAGCAGCTTTTTCCGGGGACAAGAGACCCAGTACTTC. This translates into CASSFFRGQETQYF.

In its sample, this clonotype was seen many times. This chain uses TRBV7-3 with TRBJ2-5, with D possibly being TRBD1 or TRBD2 (5 bases each). V shed 5 bases and J shed 5 bases, with 15 bases lying between them. This CDR3 has 14 amino acids. Germline V lookup: CDR1 SGHTA, CDR2 FQGTGA. The CDR3 region is CASSPNSGTETQYF. CDR3 coding DNA: TGTGCCAGCAGCCCGAATTCAGGGACCGAGACCCAGTACTTC.

The table lists this clonotype with many counts. The chain joins TRBV7-6 to TRBJ2-5, with 9 bases identical to TRBD1. Germline assignment: CDR1 SGHVS and CDR2 FNYEAQ. CDR3 length: 19 amino acids. J gave up 0 bases and V 5 bases, and 16 bases lay outside the gene matches. CDR3 loop: CASSPHPTGGGNYQETQYF. CDR3 in DNA: TGTGCCAGCAGCCCCCACCCGACAGGGGGGGGTAATTACCAAGAGACCCAGTACTTC.

This clonotype was seen repeatedly, ten times or more. V is TRBV20-1 and J is TRBJ1-4; D not certain. The germline V gene has CDR1 DFQATT and CDR2 SNEGSKA (reference sequence). CDR3 size: 12 residues. V gave up 3 bases and J gave up 5 bases, with 7 bases separating them. DNA for the CDR3: TGCAGTGCTAGGTTAAAAAATGAAAAACTGTTTTTT. Protein product: CSARLKNEKLFF.

This clonotype has ten or more counts. The rearrangement links TRBV10-2 to TRBJ2-5; no reliable D call. This CDR3 region has 13 residues. The ends were cut back, 4 bases at V and 1 base at J, with 7 bases in the middle. The germline V gene encodes CDR1 WSHSY and CDR2 SAAADI. CDR3 protein: CASSVTSQETQYF. The CDR3 DNA sequence: TGCGCCAGCAGTGTAACCAGCCAAGAGACCCAGTACTTC.

This clonotype was counted at least ten times. The chain has TRBV6-1 and TRBJ2-3; 8 bases are shared with TRBD2. The V and J ends lost 3 bases and 3 bases, in that order; junction bases with no gene match: 8. Germline V gene data show CDR1 as MNHNS and CDR2 as SASEGT. The CDR3 length is 16 residues. In nucleotides, the CDR3 is TGTGCCAGCAGTGACCCCGGTGGGACTAGGACAGATACGCAGTATTTT. As protein: CASSDPGGTRTDTQYF.

The rearrangement links TRBV5-1 to TRBJ2-1, with 11 nucleotides matching TRBD2. Trimming took 4 bases from V and 7 from J; bases not matched to a gene: 7. The CDR3 is 15 amino acids. Germline V gene data show CDR1 as SGHRS and CDR2 as YFSETQ. The CDR3 DNA reads as TGCGCCAGCAGCGAATTAGCGGGGGGGCCGAATGAGCAGTTCTTC. Its protein is CASSELAGGPNEQFF.